A single sample gave rise to the 2 T cell receptor beta chains below, sequenced in a study of molecular identifiers for immune sequencing clone quantification. Using its own MiXCR run on the PCR reads, TCRdb lists one record per CDR3 protein. The sample contains approximately 630,000 distinct CDR3 sequences, about 25% of which appear only once. The sequencing sample was made of naive CD8+ T cells from blood, with Jurkat cell RNA spiked in. Indicated subset: FACS-sorted CD8+CD4-CCR7+CD45RA+ naive T cells. The receptors were gathered from a human donor in good health. Some libraries in this study had Jurkat cell RNA spiked in.

The rearrangement joins TRBV5-8 to TRBJ2-3, with 9 bases fitting TRBD2. CDR1 SGHTS and CDR2 YDEGEE come from the germline V gene. Trimming cost V 3 bases and J 6 bases; bases outside gene matches: 14. The length of the CDR3 is 17 residues. The chain's CDR3 is CASSWGLAGSEVDTQYF. The CDR3 bases are TGTGCCAGCAGCTGGGGGCTAGCGGGGTCAGAGGTGGATACGCAGTATTTT.

This clonotype came up many times. The chain employs TRBV4-3 and TRBJ1-2, with D hard to call. Germline CDR1 is LGHNA and CDR2 is YSLEER. The CDR3 is made up of 15 amino acids. Trimming took off 6 bases at V and 0 bases at J, with 14 bases between the two ends. The CDR3 DNA sequence: TGCGCCAGCAGTCCCAACAGTCTTTCTAACTATGGCTACACCTTC. Translated: CASSPNSLSNYGYTF.